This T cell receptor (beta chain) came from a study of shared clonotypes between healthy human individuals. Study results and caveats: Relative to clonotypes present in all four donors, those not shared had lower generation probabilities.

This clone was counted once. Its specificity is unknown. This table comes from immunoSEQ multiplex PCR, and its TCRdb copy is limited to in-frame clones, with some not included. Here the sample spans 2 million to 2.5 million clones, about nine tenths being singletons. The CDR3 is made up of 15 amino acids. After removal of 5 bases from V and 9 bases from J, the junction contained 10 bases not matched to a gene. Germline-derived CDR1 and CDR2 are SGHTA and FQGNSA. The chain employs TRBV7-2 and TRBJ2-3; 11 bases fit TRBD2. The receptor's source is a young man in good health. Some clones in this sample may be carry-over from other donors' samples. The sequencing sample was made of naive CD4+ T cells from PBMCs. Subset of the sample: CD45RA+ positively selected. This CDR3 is CASSPQALAGGTQYF. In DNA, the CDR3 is TGTGCCAGCAGCCCACAGGCCCTAGCGGGAGGAACGCAGTATTTT.